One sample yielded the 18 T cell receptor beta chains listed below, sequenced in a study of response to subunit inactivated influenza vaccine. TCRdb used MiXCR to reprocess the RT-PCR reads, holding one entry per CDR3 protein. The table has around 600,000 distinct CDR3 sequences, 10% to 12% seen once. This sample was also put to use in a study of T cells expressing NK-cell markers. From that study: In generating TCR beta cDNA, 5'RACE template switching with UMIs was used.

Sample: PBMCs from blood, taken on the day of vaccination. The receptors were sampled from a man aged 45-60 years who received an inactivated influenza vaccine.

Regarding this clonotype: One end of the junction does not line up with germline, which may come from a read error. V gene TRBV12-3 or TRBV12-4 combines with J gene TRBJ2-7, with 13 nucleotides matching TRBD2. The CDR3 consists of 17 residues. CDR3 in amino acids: CDSSLASGLAGLNEQYF. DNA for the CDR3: TGTGACAGCAGTTTAGCGTCGGGACTAGCGGGACTCAACGAGCAGTACTTC.

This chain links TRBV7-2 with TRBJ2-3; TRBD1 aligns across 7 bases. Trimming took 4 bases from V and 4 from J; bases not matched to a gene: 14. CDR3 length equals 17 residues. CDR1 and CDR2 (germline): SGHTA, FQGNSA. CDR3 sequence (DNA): TGTGCCAGCAGCTCACTTTTTAGGGACAGAAACTCAGATACGCAGTATTTT. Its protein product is CASSSLFRDRNSDTQYF.

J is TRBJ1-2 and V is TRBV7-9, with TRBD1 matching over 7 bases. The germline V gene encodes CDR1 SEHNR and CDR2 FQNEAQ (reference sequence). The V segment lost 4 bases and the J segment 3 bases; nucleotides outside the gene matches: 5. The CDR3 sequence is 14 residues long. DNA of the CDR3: TGTGCCAGCAGCTCCCAGGGGGTCGACTATGGCTACACCTTC. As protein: CASSSQGVDYGYTF.

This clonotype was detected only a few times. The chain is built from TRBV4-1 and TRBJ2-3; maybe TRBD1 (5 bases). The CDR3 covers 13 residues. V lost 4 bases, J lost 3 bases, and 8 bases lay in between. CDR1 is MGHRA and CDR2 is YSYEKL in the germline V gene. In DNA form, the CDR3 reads TGCGCCAGCAGCCCGTACAGGACAGATACGCAGTATTTT. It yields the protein CASSPYRTDTQYF.

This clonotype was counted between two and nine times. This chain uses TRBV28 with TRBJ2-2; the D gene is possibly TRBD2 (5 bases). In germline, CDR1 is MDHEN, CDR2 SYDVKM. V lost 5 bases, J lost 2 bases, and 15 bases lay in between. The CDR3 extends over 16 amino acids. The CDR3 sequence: CASSLLSGLNTGELFF. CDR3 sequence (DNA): TGTGCCAGCAGTCTACTGAGCGGATTAAACACCGGGGAGCTGTTTTTT.

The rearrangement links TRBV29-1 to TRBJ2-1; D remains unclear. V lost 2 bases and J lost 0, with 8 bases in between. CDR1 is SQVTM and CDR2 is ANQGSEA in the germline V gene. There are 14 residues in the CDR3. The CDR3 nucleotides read TGCAGCGTTGAAATGGCAGACTCCTACAATGAGCAGTTCTTC. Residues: CSVEMADSYNEQFF.

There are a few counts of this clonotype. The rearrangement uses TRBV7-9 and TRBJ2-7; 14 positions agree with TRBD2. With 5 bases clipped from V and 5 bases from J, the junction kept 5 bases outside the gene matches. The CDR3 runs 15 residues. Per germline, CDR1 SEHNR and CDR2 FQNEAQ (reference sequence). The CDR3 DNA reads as TGTGCCAGCAGCCCGGGGACTAGCGGGAGTGACGAGCAGTACTTC. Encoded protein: CASSPGTSGSDEQYF.

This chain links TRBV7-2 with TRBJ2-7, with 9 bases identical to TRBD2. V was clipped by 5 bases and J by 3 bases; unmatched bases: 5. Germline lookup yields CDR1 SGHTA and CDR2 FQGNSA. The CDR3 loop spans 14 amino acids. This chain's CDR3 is CASSVTSGFYEQYF. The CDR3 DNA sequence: TGTGCCAGCAGCGTTACTAGCGGGTTCTACGAGCAGTACTTC.

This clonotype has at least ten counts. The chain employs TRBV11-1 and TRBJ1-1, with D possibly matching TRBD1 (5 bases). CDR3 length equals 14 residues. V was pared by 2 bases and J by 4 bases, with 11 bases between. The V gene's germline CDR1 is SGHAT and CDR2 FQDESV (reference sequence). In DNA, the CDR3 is TGTGCCAGCAGCTTAAGTTACGGGGGCACTGAAGCTTTCTTT. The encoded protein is CASSLSYGGTEAFF.

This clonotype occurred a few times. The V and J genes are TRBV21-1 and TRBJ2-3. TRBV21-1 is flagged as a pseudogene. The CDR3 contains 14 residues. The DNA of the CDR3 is TGTGCCAGCAGCAAAGAATCAGGGCAAGATACGCAGTATTTT. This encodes CASSKESGQDTQYF.

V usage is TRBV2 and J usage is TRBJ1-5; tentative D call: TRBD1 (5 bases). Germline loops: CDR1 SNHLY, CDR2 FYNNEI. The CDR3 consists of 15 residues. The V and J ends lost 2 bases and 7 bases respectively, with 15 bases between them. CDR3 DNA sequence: TGTGCCAGCAGTGAATCGGGCACCCCAGGGCAGCCCCAGCATTTT. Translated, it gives CASSESGTPGQPQHF.

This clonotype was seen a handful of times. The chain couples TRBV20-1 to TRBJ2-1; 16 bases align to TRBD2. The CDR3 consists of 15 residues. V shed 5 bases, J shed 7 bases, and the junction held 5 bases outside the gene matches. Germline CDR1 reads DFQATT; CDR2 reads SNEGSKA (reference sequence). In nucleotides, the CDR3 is TGCAGTGCTGGGGGACTAGCGGGGGGGATAAATGAGCAGTTCTTC. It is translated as CSAGGLAGGINEQFF.

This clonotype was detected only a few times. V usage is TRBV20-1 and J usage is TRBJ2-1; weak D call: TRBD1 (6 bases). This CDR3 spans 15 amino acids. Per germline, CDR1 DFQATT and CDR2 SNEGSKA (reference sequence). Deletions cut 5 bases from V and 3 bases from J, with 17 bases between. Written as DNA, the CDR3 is TGCAGTGCTGAAGAGGGGGAGAACAGCTACAATGAGCAGTTCTTC. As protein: CSAEEGENSYNEQFF.

CDR3 protein: CAISEIVSEPYEQYF. As DNA, the CDR3 is TGTGCCATCAGTGAGATCGTGTCAGAGCCCTACGAGCAGTACTTC. The chain uses TRBV10-3 and TRBJ2-7, with D unclear. The V gene lost 2 bases and the J gene lost 2 bases, with 13 bases spanning the gap. The CDR3 is 15 amino acids. Per germline, CDR1 ENHRY and CDR2 SYGVKD.

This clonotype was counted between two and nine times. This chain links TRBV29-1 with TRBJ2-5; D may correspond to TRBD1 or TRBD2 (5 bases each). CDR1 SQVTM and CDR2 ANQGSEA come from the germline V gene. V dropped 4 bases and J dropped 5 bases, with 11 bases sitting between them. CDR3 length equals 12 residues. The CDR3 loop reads CSVVPGTETQYF. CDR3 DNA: TGCAGCGTTGTTCCAGGGACGGAGACCCAGTACTTC. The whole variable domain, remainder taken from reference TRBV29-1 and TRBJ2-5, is SAVISQKPSRDICQRGTSLTIQCQVDSQVTMMFWYRQQPGQSLTLIATANQGSEATYESGFVIDKFPISRPNLTFSTLTVSNMSPEDSSIYLCSVVPGTETQYFGPGTRLLVL.

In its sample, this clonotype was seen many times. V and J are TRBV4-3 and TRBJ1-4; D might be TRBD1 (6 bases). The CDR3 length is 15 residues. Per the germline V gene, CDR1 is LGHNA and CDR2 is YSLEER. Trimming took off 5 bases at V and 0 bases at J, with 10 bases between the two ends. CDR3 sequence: CASSARQATNEKLFF. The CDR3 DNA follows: TGCGCCAGCAGCGCTAGACAGGCAACTAATGAAAAACTGTTTTTT.

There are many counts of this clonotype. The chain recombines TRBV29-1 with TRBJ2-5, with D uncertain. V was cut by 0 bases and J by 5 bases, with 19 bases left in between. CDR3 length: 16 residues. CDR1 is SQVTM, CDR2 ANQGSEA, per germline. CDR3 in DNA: TGCAGCGTTGAAGATTGGGAAAGTTCCTTGGGGGAGACCCAGTACTTC. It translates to CSVEDWESSLGETQYF.

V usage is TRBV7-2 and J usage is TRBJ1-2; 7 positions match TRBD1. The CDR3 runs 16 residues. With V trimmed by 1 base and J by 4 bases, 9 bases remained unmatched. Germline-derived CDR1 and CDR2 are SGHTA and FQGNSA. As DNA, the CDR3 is TGTGCCAGCAGCTTAGGCCGGGACAGCCTTACCTATGGCTACACCTTC. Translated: CASSLGRDSLTYGYTF.